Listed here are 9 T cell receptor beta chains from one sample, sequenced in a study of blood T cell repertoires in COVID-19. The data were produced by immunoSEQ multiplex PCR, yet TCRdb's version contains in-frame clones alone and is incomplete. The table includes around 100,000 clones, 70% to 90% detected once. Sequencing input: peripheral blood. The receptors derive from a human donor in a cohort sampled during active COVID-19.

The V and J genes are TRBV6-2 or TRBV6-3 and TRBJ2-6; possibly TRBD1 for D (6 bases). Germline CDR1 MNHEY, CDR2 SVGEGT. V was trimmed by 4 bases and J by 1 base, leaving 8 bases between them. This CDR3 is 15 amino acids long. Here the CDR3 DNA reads TGTGCCAGCAGTTCACAGGGATCTGGGGCCAACGTCCTGACTTTC. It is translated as CASSSQGSGANVLTF.

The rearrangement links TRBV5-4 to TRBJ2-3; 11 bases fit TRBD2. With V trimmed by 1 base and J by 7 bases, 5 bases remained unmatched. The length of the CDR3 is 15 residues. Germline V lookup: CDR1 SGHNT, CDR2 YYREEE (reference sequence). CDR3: CASSLPGTSGNTQYF. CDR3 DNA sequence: TGTGCCAGCAGCTTGCCGGGGACTAGCGGCAATACGCAGTATTTT.

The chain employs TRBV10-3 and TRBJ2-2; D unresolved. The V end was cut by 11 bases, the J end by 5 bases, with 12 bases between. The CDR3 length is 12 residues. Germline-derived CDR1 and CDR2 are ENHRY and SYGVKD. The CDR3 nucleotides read TGTGCCGCCTTCCCCGGTACCGGGGAGCTGTTTTTT. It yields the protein CAAFPGTGELFF.

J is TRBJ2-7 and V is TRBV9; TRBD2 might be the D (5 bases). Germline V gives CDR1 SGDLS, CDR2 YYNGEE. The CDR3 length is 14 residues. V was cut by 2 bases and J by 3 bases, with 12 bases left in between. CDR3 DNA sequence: TGTGCCAGCAGCGTGTCCTCTAGCAGCTACGAGCAGTACTTC. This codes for CASSVSSSSYEQYF.

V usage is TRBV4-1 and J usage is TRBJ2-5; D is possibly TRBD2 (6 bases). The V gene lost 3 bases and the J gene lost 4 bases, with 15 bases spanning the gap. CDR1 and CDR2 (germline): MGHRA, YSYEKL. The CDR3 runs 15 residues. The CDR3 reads CASSQTGLARETQYF. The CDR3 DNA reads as TGCGCCAGCAGCCAGACGGGCCTAGCGCGAGAGACCCAGTACTTC.

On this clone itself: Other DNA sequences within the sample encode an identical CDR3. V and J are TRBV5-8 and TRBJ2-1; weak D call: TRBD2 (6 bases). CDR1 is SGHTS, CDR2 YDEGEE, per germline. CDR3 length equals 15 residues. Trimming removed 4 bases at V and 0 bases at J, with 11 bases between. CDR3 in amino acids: CASSPAGYSYNEQFF. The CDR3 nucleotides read TGTGCCAGCAGCCCAGCGGGTTACTCCTACAATGAGCAGTTCTTC.

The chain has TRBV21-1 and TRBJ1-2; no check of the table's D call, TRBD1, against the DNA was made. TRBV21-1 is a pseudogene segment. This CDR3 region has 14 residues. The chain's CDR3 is CASSARHTDYGYTF. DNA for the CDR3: TGTGCCAGCAGCGCAAGACACACCGACTATGGCTACACCTTC.

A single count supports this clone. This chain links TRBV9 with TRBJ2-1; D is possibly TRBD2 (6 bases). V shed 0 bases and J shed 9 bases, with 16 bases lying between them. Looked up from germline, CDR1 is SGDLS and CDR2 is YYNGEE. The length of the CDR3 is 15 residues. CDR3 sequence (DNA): TGTGCCAGCAGCGTAGGTCGGGACTCAGGGCGTGAGCAGTTCTTC. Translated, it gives CASSVGRDSGREQFF.

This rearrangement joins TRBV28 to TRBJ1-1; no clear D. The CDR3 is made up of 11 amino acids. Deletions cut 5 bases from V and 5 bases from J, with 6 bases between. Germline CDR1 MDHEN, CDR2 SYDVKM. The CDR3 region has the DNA TGTGCCAGCAGTCTGACAACTGAAGCTTTCTTT. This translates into CASSLTTEAFF. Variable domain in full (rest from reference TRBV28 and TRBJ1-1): DVKVTQSSRYLVKRTGEKVFLECVQDMDHENMFWYRQDPGLGLRLIYFSYDVKMKEKGDIPEGYSVSREKKERFSLILESASTNQTSMYLCASSLTTEAFFGQGTRLTVV.